This T cell receptor beta chain was identified in a study of T-cell reconstitution after alpha-beta-depleted transplantation in children. Study-wide results and limits: Where alpha-beta T cells came from about two months after transplant was reportedly several hundred expanded graft clones. The authors attributed T-cell counts and diversity one year after transplant mostly to newly produced T cells. Surviving recipient T cells and thymic progenitors underlay high day-60 TCRbeta diversity in some patients.

This clonotype was detected only a few times. Its antigen is currently unknown. It was with unique molecular identifiers that the TCRbeta library was prepared. TCRdb re-analysed the PCR reads in MiXCR, keeping a single row per CDR3 protein. The data show about 250,000 distinct CDR3 sequences, roughly 25% seen once. Germline CDR1 KGHSH, CDR2 LQKENI. Trimming cost V 2 bases and J 3 bases, with 8 bases left between them. CDR3 length: 14 residues. Sequenced here: PBMCs, mostly from graft donor cells, sampled 360 days after TCRalphabeta/CD19-depleted stem cell transplant. This receptor was identified in a female patient aged 2 to 10 who had a stem cell transplant for congenital amegakaryocytic thrombocytopenia, so the T cells may come from the graft donor. This chain links TRBV18 with TRBJ2-1, with D possibly being TRBD1 (5 bases). The CDR3 sequence: CASSPGANYNEQFF. CDR3 sequence (DNA): TGTGCCAGCTCACCAGGGGCCAACTACAATGAGCAGTTCTTC. Full variable domain (outside the CDR3, taken from reference TRBV18 and TRBJ2-1): NAGVMQNPRHLVRRRGQEARLRCSPMKGHSHVYWYRQLPEEGLKFMVYLQKENIIDESGMPKERFSAEFPKEGPSILRIQQVVRGDSAAYFCASSPGANYNEQFFGPGTRLTVL.